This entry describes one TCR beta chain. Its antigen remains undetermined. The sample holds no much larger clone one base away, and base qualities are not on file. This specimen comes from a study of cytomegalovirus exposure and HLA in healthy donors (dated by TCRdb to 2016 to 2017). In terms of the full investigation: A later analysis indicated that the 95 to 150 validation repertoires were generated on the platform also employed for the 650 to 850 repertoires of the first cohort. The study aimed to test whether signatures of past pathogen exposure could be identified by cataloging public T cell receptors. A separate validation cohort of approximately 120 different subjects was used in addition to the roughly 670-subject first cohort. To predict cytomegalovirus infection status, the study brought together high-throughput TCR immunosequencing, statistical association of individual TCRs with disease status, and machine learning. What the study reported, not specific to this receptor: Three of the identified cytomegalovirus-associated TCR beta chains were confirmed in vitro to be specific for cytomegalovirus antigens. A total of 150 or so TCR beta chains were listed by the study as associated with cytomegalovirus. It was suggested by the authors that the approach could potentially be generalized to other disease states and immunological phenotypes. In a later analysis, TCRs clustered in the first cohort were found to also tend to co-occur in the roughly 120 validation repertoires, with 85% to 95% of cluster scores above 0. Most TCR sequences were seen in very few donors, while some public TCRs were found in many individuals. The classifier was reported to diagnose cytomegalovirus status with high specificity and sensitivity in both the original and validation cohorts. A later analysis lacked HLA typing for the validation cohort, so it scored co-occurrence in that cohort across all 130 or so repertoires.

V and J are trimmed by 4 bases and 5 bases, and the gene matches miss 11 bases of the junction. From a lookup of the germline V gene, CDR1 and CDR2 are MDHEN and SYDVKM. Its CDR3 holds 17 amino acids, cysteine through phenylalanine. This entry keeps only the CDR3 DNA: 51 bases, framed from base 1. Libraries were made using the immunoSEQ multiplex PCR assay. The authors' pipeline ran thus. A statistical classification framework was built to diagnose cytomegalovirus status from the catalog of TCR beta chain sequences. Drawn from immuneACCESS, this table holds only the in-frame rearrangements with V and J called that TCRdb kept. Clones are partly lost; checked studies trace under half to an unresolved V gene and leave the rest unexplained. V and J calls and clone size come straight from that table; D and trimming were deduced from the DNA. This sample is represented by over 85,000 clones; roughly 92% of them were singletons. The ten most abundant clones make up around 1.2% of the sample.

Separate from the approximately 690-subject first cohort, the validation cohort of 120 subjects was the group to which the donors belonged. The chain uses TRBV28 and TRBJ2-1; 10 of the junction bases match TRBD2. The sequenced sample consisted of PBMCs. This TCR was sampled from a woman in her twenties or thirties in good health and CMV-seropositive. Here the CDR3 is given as CASSSTLAGDKNNEQFF. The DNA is TGTGCCAGCAGTTCCACCCTAGCGGGAGATAAGAACAATGAGCAGTTCTTC.